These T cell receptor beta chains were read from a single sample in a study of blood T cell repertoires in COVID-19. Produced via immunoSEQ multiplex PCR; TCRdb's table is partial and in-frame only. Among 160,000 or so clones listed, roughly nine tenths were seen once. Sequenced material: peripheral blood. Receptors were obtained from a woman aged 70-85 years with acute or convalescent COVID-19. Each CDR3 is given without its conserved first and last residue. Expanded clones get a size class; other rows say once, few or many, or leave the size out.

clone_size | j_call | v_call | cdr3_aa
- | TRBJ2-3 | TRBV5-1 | ASKIQGTSTDTQY
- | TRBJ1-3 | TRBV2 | ASRHRGAGNTIY
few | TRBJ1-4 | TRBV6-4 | ASSELNEKLF
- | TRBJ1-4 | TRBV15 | ATSRAGGEKLF
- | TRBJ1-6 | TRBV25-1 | ASSRRGHSSYNSPLH
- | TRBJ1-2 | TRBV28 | ASRPSGGYGYT
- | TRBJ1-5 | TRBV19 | ASSIAQGPSNQPQH
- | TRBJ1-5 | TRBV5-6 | ASSSTGGISNQPQH
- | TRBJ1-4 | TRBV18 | ASSPTQQGVGEKLF
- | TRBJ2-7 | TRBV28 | ASSLRGEQY
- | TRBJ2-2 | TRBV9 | ASSDFPTPNTGELF
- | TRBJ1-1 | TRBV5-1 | ASSSRQGTEAF
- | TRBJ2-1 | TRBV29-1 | SVGRGNEQF
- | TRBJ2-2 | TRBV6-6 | ASRTGVGTGELF
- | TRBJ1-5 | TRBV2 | ASTRDRAVRNQPQH
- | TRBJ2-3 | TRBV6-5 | ASKSLGGDTQY
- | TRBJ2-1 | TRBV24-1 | ATSDLRVYNEQF
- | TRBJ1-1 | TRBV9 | ASSVESSQRPMNTEAF
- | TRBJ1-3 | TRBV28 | ASRPTGLGNTIY
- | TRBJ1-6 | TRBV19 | ASSMVQNNSPLH
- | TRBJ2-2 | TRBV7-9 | ARSGRENTGELF
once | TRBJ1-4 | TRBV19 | ASTETGIREKLF
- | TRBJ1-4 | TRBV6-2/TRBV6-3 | ASSKPGTPEKLF
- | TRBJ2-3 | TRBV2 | ASSVLGGGADTQY
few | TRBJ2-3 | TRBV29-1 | SAKREGRTDTQY
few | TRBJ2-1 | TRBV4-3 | ASSQDRASGVDNEQF
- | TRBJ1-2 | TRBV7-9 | ASSFIQGVNYGYT
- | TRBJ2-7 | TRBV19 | ASSIVGGPSYEQY
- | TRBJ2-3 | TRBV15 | ATSRESGNTQY
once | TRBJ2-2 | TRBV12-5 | ASGLFRLAGGIRTGELF
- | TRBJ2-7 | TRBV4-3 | ASSQEPGQGPYEQY
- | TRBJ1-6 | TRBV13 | ASSSRRSSYNSPLH
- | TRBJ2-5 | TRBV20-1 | SASEGGVKETQY
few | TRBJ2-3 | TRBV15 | ATSAKGTGGFDTQY
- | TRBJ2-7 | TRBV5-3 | ARSLEGALAGISYEQY
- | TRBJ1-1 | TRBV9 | ASSVRAHTMNTEAF
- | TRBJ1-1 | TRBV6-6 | ASSYFIGGLNTEAF